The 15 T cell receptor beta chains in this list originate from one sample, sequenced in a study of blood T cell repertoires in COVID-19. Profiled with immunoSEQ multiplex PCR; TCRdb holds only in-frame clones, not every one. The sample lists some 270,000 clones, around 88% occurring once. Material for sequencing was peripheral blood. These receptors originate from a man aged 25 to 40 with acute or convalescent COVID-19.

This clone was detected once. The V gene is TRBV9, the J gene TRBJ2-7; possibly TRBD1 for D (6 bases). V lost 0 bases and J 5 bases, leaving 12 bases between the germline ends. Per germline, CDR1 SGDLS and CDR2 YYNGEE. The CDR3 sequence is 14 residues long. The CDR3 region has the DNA TGTGCCAGCAGCGTAGAACAGGGTCTCGACGAGCAGTACTTC. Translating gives CASSVEQGLDEQYF. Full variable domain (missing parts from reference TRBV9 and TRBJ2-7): DSGVTQTPKHLITATGQRVTLRCSPRSGDLSVYWYQQSLDQGLQFLIQYYNGEERAKGNILERFSAQQFPDLHSELNLSSLELGDSALYFCASSVEQGLDEQYFGPGTRLTVT.

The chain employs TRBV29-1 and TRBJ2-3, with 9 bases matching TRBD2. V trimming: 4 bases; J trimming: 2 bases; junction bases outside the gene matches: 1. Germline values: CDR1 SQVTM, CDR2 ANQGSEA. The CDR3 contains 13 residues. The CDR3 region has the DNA TGCAGCGTTGGCGGGGGGGCCACAGATACGCAGTATTTT. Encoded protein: CSVGGGATDTQYF.

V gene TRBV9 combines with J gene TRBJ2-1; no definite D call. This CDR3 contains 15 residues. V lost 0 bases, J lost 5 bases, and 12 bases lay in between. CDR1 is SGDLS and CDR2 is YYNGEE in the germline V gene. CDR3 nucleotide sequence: TGTGCCAGCAGCGTAGGACTTGAGAGTAACAATGAGCAGTTCTTC. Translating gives CASSVGLESNNEQFF.

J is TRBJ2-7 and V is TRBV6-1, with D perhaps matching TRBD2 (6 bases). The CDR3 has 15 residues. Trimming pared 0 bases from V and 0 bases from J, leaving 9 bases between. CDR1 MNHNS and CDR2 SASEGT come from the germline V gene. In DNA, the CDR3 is TGTGCCAGCAGTGAAGCGCACGGGAGCTCCTACGAGCAGTACTTC. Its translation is CASSEAHGSSYEQYF.

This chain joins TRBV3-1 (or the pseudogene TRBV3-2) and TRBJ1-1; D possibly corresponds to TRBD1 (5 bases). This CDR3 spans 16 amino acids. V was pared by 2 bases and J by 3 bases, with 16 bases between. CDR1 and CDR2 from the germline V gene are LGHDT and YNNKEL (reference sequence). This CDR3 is CASSQISSGDYTEAFF. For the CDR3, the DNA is TGTGCCAGCAGCCAAATAAGCTCGGGGGATTACACTGAAGCTTTCTTT.

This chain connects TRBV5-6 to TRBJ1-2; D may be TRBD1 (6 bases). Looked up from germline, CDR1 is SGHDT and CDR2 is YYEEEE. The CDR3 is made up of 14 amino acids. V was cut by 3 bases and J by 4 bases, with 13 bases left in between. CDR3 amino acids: CASSWAGASYGYTF. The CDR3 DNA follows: TGTGCCAGCAGCTGGGCAGGGGCCAGCTATGGCTACACCTTC.

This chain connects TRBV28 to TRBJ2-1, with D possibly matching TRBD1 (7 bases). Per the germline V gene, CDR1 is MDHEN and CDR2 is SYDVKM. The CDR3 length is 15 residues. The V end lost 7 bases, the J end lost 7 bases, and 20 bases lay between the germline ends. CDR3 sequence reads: CASNPRGVGGNEQFF. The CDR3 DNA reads TGTGCCAGCAATCCCAGGGGGGTCGGTGGGAATGAGCAGTTCTTC.

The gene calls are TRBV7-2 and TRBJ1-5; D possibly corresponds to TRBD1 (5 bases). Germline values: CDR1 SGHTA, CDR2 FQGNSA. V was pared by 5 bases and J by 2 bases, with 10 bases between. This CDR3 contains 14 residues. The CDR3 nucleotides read TGTGCCAGCAGCCCGGGGGTGGGCAATCAGCCCCAGCATTTT. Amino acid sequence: CASSPGVGNQPQHF.

CDR3 sequence: CASSGQGFYGYTF. CDR3 nucleotide sequence: TGTGCCAGCTCGGGGCAGGGGTTCTATGGCTACACCTTC. The gene calls are TRBV6-5 and TRBJ1-2; D is possibly TRBD1 (6 bases). This CDR3 is 13 amino acids long. Germline assignment: CDR1 MNHEY and CDR2 SVGAGI. Trimming took 8 bases from V and 4 from J, leaving 14 bases between them.

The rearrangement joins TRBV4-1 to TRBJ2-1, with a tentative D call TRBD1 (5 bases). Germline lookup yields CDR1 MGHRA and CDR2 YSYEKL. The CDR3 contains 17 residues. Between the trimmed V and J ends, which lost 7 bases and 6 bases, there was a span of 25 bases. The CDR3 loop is CASTARTNLKRGNEQFF. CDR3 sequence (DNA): TGCGCCAGCACGGCAAGGACCAACCTTAAAAGGGGCAATGAGCAGTTCTTC.

In DNA, the CDR3 is TGCGCCAGCAGCTCCGGGACAACATATGGCTACACCTTC. As protein: CASSSGTTYGYTF. The J gene is TRBJ1-2, the V gene TRBV5-1; tentatively, D is TRBD1 (6 bases). The germline gives CDR1 SGHRS, CDR2 YFSETQ. V lost 3 bases to trimming and J lost 5 bases, with 11 bases between them. CDR3 length equals 13 residues.

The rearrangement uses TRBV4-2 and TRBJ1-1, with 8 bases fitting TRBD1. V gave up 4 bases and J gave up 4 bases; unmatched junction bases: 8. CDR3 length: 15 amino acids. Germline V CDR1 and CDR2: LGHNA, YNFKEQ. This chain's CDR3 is CASSLGQGGTTEAFF. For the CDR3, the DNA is TGTGCCAGCAGCCTAGGACAGGGCGGAACCACTGAAGCTTTCTTT.

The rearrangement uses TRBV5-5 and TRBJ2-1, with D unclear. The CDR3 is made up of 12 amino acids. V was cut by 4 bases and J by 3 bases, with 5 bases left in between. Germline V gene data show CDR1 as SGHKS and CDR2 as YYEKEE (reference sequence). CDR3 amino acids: CASSAIYNEQFF. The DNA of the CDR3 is TGTGCCAGCAGCGCTATCTACAATGAGCAGTTCTTC.

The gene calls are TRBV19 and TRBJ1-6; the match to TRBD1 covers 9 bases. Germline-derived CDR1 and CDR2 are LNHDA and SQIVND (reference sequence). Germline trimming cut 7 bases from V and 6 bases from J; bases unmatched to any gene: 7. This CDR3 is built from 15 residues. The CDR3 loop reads CASTWSDRGNSPLHF. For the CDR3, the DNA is TGTGCCAGTACCTGGTCGGACAGGGGTAATTCACCCCTCCACTTT. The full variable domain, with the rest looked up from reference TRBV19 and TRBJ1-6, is DGGITQSPKYLFRKEGQNVTLSCEQNLNHDAMYWYRQDPGQGLRLIYYSQIVNDFQKGDIAEGYSVSREKKESFPLTVTSAQKNPTAFYLCASTWSDRGNSPLHFGNGTRLTVT.

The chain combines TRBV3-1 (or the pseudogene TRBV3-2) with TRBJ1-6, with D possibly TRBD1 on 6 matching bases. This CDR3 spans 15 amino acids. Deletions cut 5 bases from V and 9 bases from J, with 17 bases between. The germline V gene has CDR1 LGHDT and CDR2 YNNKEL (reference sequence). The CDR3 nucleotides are TGTGCCAGCAGCAAAGGGTCCAGGGGAAGTTCACCCCTCCACTTT. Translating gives CASSKGSRGSSPLHF.